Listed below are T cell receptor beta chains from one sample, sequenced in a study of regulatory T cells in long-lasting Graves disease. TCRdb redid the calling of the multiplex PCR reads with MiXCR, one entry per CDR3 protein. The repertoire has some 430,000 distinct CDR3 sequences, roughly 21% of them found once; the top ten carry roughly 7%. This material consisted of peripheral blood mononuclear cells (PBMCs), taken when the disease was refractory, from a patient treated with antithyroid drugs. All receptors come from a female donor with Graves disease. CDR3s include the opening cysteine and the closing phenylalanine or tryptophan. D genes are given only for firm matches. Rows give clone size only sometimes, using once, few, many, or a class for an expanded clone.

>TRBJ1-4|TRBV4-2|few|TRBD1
TGTGCCAGCAGCCCACTGATGACAGGGGGGAATGAAAAACTGTTTTTT
CASSPLMTGGNEKLFF
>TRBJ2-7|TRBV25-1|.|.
TGTGCCAGCAGTACTCGTAACGAGCAGTACTTC
CASSTRNEQYF
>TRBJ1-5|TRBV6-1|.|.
TGTGCCAGCCGACTTTGGAGTCGAAATCAGCCCCAGCATTTT
CASRLWSRNQPQHF
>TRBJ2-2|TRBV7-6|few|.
TGTGCCAGCAGCCTCAGGGAATTAAGCACCGGGGAGCTGTTTTTT
CASSLRELSTGELFF
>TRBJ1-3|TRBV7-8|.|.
TGTGCCAGCAGCTTAAGCTGGGACTCTGGAAACACCATATATTTT
CASSLSWDSGNTIYF
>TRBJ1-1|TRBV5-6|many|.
TGTGCCAGCAGCCGGCCCAGCCTAGGCGTACCTGAAGCTTTCTTT
CASSRPSLGVPEAFF
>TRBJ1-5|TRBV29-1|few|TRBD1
TGCAGCGTAGGGACAGGGGTTAATCAGCCCCAGCATTTT
CSVGTGVNQPQHF
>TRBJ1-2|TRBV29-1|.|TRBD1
TGCAGCGCGGACGGGACAGGGGACGGCTACACCTTC
CSADGTGDGYTF
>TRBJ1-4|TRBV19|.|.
TGTGCCAGTACCTTCTCCGGGAGGGCAACTAATGAAAAACTGTTTTTT
CASTFSGRATNEKLFF
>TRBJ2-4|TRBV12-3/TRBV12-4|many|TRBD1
TGTGCCAGCAGTCGACAGGGTGGCATTCAGTACTTC
CASSRQGGIQYF
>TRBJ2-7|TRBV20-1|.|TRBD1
TGCAGTGCTAGTGGCGGACAGGGGACCTACGAGCAGTACTTC
CSASGGQGTYEQYF
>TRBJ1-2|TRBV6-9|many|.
TGTGCCAGCAGTTACCGAGGGGAGAACTATGGCTACACCTTC
CASSYRGENYGYTF
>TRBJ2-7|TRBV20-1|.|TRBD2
TGCAGTGCTAGGCGCCCCACATTTAGCGGGAGCCCCGAGCAGTACTTC
CSARRPTFSGSPEQYF
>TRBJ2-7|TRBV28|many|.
TGTGCCAGCAGCCCCGGACCCGGCGCCTACGAGCAGTACTTC
CASSPGPGAYEQYF
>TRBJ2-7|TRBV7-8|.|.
TGTGCCAGCAGCTCCATTGCATGGGGTAGCTCCTACGAGCAGTACTTC
CASSSIAWGSSYEQYF
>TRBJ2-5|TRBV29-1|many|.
TGCAGTTCTCGGGGGATGTACCAAGAGACCCAGTACTTC
CSSRGMYQETQYF
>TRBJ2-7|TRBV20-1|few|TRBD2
TGCAGTGTTAAGGGGGCAGCGGGAGGATCTATCTACGAGCAGTACTTC
CSVKGAAGGSIYEQYF
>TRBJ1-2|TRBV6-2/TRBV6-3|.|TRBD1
TGTGCCAGCAGTTACCTCCGGGACAGCCTAGGTGGCTACACCTTC
CASSYLRDSLGGYTF
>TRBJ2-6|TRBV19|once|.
TGTGCCAGTAGCCTCCTCAGGGGCCCTGGGGCCAACGTCCTGACTTTC
CASSLLRGPGANVLTF
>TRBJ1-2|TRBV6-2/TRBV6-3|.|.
TGTGCCAGCAGTTACTGGGGGGAGGTGAAGGGGGAAAGAGGGCATGGCTACACCTTC
CASSYWGEVKGERGHGYTF
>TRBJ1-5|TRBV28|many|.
TGTGCCAGCAGCCCTAGGGGGGTTGAGATCCCGCCCCAGCATTTT
CASSPRGVEIPPQHF
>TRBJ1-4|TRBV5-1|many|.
TGCGCCAGCAGCTTGTCCGGTCTGACTAATGAAAAACTGTTTTTT
CASSLSGLTNEKLFF
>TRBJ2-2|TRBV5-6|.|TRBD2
TGTGCCAGCAGCTTTGAGGTAGCGGGAGCCACCGGGGAGCTGTTTTTT
CASSFEVAGATGELFF
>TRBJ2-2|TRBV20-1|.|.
TGCAGTGCTAGAGATCCTAGCGCCACCGGGGAGCTGTTTTTT
CSARDPSATGELFF
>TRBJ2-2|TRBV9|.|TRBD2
TGTGCCAGCAGCCCCGGAGCCGGGACTAATAGAGCCCGGGAGCTGTTTTTT
CASSPGAGTNRARELFF
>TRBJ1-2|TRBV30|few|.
TGTGCCTGGAGGCGGGAGGGGGGGAACTATGGCTACACCTTC
CAWRREGGNYGYTF
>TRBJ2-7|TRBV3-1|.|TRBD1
TGTGCCAGCAGCCAAGTGGCGGCCGGGACAGGGGAGCTGGACGAGCAGTACTTC
CASSQVAAGTGELDEQYF
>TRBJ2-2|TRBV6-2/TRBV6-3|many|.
TGTGCCAGCAGTTACTATCCCGTCACCGGGGAGCTGTTTTTT
CASSYYPVTGELFF
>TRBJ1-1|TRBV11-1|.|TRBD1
TGTGCCAGCGTCCCGGGACAGGGCTGGGGATCTTTGAACACTGAAGCTTTCTTT
CASVPGQGWGSLNTEAFF
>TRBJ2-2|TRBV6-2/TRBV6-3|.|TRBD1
TGTGCCAGCAGCCCGGACAGGTACACCGGGGAGCTGTTTTTT
CASSPDRYTGELFF
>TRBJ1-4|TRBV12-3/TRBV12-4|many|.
TGTGCCAGCAGCCTTAATTCTGGGACTAATGAAAAACTGTTTTTT
CASSLNSGTNEKLFF